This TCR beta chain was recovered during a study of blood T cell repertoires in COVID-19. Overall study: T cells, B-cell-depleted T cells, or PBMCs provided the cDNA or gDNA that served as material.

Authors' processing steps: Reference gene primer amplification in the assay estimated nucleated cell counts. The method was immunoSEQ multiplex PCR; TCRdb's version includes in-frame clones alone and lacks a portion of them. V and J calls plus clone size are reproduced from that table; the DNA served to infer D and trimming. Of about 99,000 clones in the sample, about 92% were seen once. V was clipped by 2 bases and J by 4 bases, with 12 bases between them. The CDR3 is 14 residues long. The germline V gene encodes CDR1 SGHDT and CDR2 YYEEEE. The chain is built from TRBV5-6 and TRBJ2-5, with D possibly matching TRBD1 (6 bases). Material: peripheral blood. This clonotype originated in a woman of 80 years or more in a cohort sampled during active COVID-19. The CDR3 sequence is CASSFAGAGETQYF. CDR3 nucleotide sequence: TGTGCCAGCAGCTTCGCAGGGGCTGGAGAGACCCAGTACTTC.